The 32 T cell receptor beta chains listed next were all sequenced from one sample in a study of OX40 agonist ivuxolimab in advanced cancers. Using immunoSEQ multiplex PCR, the repertoire was profiled, and TCRdb retains in-frame clones only, with some absent. The sample yields roughly 60,000 clones, roughly four fifths seen once. Material: CD4+ or CD8+ T cells sorted from blood, obtained in a trial of the OX40 agonist ivuxolimab. These TCRs come from an adult with an advanced solid tumor such as melanoma, head and neck, liver or kidney cancer.

This clone was counted a single time. The CDR3 spells CASSERAGTGYYGYTF. The CDR3 bases are TGTGCCAGCAGTGAACGAGCCGGGACAGGTTACTATGGCTACACCTTC. The chain employs TRBV2 and TRBJ1-2; 8 bases are a match to TRBD1. J lost 3 bases, V lost 2 bases, and 8 bases had no gene match. Germline values: CDR1 SNHLY, CDR2 FYNNEI. The CDR3 extends over 16 amino acids.

The chain uses TRBV7-3 and TRBJ2-3; D unclear. This CDR3 is 13 amino acids long. The V and J ends lost 2 bases and 6 bases respectively, with 9 bases between them. From germline, CDR1 is SGHTA and CDR2 FQGTGA. The CDR3 region is CASSLLKSDTQYF. The CDR3 DNA reads TGTGCCAGCAGCTTACTAAAATCCGATACGCAGTATTTT.

The chain couples TRBV6-1 to TRBJ2-1; perhaps TRBD1 as D (6 bases). Germline V gene data show CDR1 as MNHNS and CDR2 as SASEGT. The CDR3 extends over 12 amino acids. V was shortened by 3 bases and J by 8 bases, with 8 bases between the two germline ends. The CDR3 DNA reads as TGTGCCAGCAGTGACAGGGGATATGAGCAGTTCTTC. Translation gives CASSDRGYEQFF.

The genes are TRBV6-1 and TRBJ1-1, with a tentative D call TRBD1 (5 bases). The CDR3 consists of 14 residues. V was trimmed by 6 bases and J by 1 base, leaving 12 bases between them. Germline V lookup: CDR1 MNHNS, CDR2 SASEGT. For the CDR3, the DNA is TGTGCCAGCAGCCCCCTCGGGGGGAACACTGAAGCTTTCTTT. It yields the protein CASSPLGGNTEAFF.

The V and J genes are TRBV7-3 and TRBJ2-1, with D maybe TRBD1 (5 bases). Per the germline V gene, CDR1 is SGHTA and CDR2 is FQGTGA. CDR3 length equals 15 residues. With 3 bases removed from V and 0 bases from J, the gap between germline ends came to 9 bases. The CDR3 region is CASSFDRSSYNEQFF. Here the CDR3 DNA reads TGTGCCAGCAGCTTCGACAGAAGCTCCTACAATGAGCAGTTCTTC.

The chain uses TRBV7-9 and TRBJ1-5; no reliable D call. The length of the CDR3 is 15 residues. V shed 1 base and J shed 3 bases, with 10 bases lying between them. Per germline, CDR1 SEHNR and CDR2 FQNEAQ (reference sequence). The CDR3 loop reads CASSLGDLDNQPQHF. The CDR3 DNA reads TGTGCCAGCAGCTTAGGCGACCTTGACAATCAGCCCCAGCATTTT. The full variable domain, in which reference TRBV7-9 and TRBJ1-5 provide the parts outside the CDR3, is DTGVSQNPRHKITKRGQNVTFRCDPISEHNRLYWYRQTLGQGPEFLTYFQNEAQLEKSRLLSDRFSAERPKGSFSTLEIQRTEQGDSAMYLCASSLGDLDNQPQHFGDGTRLSIL.

This chain links TRBV7-6 with TRBJ1-4, with 7 bases that match TRBD1. Trimming cost V 7 bases and J 8 bases; bases outside gene matches: 13. This CDR3 spans 15 amino acids. Germline V lookup: CDR1 SGHVS, CDR2 FNYEAQ. In DNA, the CDR3 is TGTGCCAGCACCCCCACCGACAGGGTGGGCGAAAAACTGTTTTTT. Translating it yields CASTPTDRVGEKLFF.

The rearrangement joins TRBV5-1 to TRBJ2-3, with D hard to call. V lost 8 bases and J lost 0, with 16 bases in between. This CDR3 spans 15 amino acids. The germline V gene has CDR1 SGHRS and CDR2 YFSETQ. The CDR3 DNA reads TGCGCCAGTCATAAGGGCGGTTCTAGCACAGATACGCAGTATTTT. Protein product: CASHKGGSSTDTQYF.

The V gene is TRBV11-1, the J gene TRBJ2-3; D unresolved. This CDR3 region has 13 residues. CDR1 is SGHAT, CDR2 FQDESV, per germline (reference sequence). With 0 bases removed from V and 12 bases from J, the gap between germline ends came to 13 bases. The CDR3 DNA is TGTGCCAGCAGCTTAGCGTCACCCGAGGATCAGTATTTT. This encodes CASSLASPEDQYF.

The rearrangement joins TRBV4-1 to TRBJ2-3, with D perhaps given as TRBD1 or TRBD2 (5 bases each). There are 20 residues in the CDR3. CDR1 is MGHRA and CDR2 is YSYEKL in the germline V gene. V lost 3 bases, J lost 1 base, and 26 bases lay in between. The CDR3 DNA sequence: TGCGCCAGCAGCCAGGGACGGAACACGTTCGGTATCGTCGGCACAGATACGCAGTATTTT. Translated, it gives CASSQGRNTFGIVGTDTQYF.

The chain is built from TRBV7-6 and TRBJ2-3; D uncertain. CDR3 length equals 15 residues. Germline V lookup: CDR1 SGHVS, CDR2 FNYEAQ. The germline V and J ends were trimmed by 6 bases and 1 base, with 14 bases remaining between them. Here the CDR3 DNA reads TGTGCCAGCAGTCGCCTCTCTGGGGGCACAGATACGCAGTATTTT. This codes for CASSRLSGGTDTQYF.

CDR3 nucleotide sequence: TGCGCCAGCAGTTCGTCTAGCGGCAGAAACAATGAGCAGTTCTTC. Protein sequence: CASSSSSGRNNEQFF. The chain recombines TRBV10-1 with TRBJ2-1, with TRBD2 matching 7 bases. CDR3 size: 15 residues. The germline V gene has CDR1 WNHNN and CDR2 SYGVQD (reference sequence). V lost 5 bases, J lost 5 bases, and 9 bases stayed unmatched.

V is TRBV30 and J is TRBJ1-1, with a possible D match to TRBD1 (6 bases). V was pared by 2 bases and J by 4 bases, with 11 bases between. The CDR3 runs 13 residues. Germline lookup yields CDR1 GTSNPN and CDR2 SVGIG (reference sequence). The CDR3 nucleotides read TGTGCCTGGAGTAAAATACAGGGCACTGAAGCTTTCTTT. It yields the protein CAWSKIQGTEAFF. Filled out from reference TRBV30 and TRBJ1-1, the complete variable domain reads SQTIHQWPATLVQPVGSPLSLECTVEGTSNPNLYWYRQAAGRGLQLLFYSVGIGQISSEVPQNLSASRPQDRQFILSSKKLLLSDSGFYLCAWSKIQGTEAFFGQGTRLTVV.

The V call is TRBV6-6, the J call TRBJ2-1; D not certain. This CDR3 is 12 amino acids long. Germline loops: CDR1 MNHNY, CDR2 SVGAGI (reference sequence). V was trimmed by 0 bases and J by 7 bases, leaving 4 bases between them. CDR3 in amino acids: CASSYSLNEQFF. The DNA for the CDR3 is TGTGCCAGCAGTTACTCTTTGAATGAGCAGTTCTTC.

Here the CDR3 reads CASSFRLGTDTQYF. CDR3 nucleotides: TGTGCCAGCAGTTTTCGGTTGGGCACAGATACGCAGTATTTT. This chain joins TRBV28 and TRBJ2-3; D remains ambiguous. Trimming shortened V by 3 bases and J by 1 base, and 8 bases separated the two germline ends. There are 14 residues in the CDR3. CDR1 and CDR2 (germline): MDHEN, SYDVKM.

On this clone: This sample also contains other DNA sequences that code for the same CDR3. The CDR3 bases are TGTGCCAGTAGTATCGCTAGCGGGAGGTACGAGCAGTACTTC. It is translated as CASSIASGRYEQYF. The V call is TRBV19, the J call TRBJ2-7, with TRBD2 identical over 11 bases. The CDR3 has 14 amino acids. Germline lookup yields CDR1 LNHDA and CDR2 SQIVND (reference sequence). Unmatched junction bases numbered 2, after V lost 3 bases and J lost 4 bases.

In its sample, this clone was seen once. The CDR3: CASSRLPGTRHETQYF. The CDR3 nucleotides read TGTGCCAGCAGCCGTCTCCCCGGGACTAGGCATGAGACCCAGTACTTC. The chain has TRBV11-2 and TRBJ2-5, with TRBD2 matching 8 bases. Germline V lookup: CDR1 SGHAT, CDR2 FQNNGV. CDR3 length: 16 residues. V was clipped by 5 bases and J by 5 bases; unmatched bases: 13.

The J gene is TRBJ2-2, the V gene TRBV9, with no clear D. Per the germline V gene, CDR1 is SGDLS and CDR2 is YYNGEE. Trimming removed 4 bases from V and 5 bases from J, with 21 bases in between. The CDR3 has 17 residues. This chain's CDR3 is CASSPVTPDLGTGELFF. CDR3 in DNA: TGTGCCAGCAGCCCCGTTACCCCGGACCTCGGGACCGGGGAGCTGTTTTTT.

The J gene is TRBJ1-6, the V gene TRBV6-5; weak D call: TRBD1 (6 bases). The CDR3 has 14 residues. Germline V gene lookup returns CDR1 MNHEY and CDR2 SVGAGI. Deletions cut 6 bases from V and 7 bases from J, with 13 bases between. The CDR3 sequence: CASRSTGANSPLHF. CDR3 DNA sequence: TGTGCCAGCAGGTCGACAGGCGCCAATTCACCCCTCCACTTT.

V and J are TRBV5-1 and TRBJ1-6; 8 bases align to TRBD1. The J segment lost 6 bases and the V segment lost 5 bases, leaving 7 bases of the junction unmatched. CDR3 length: 15 residues. The germline V gene encodes CDR1 SGHRS and CDR2 YFSETQ. This CDR3 reads CASRPSGQVNSPLHF. For the CDR3, the DNA is TGCGCCAGCAGGCCCTCGGGACAGGTTAATTCACCCCTCCACTTT. The whole variable domain, filled in from reference TRBV5-1 and TRBJ1-6, reads KAGVTQTPRYLIKTRGQQVTLSCSPISGHRSVSWYQQTPGQGLQFLFEYFSETQRNKGNFPGRFSGRQFSNSRSEMNVSTLELGDSALYLCASRPSGQVNSPLHFGNGTRLTVT.

The chain links TRBV5-6 to TRBJ2-5; D perhaps matches TRBD1 (6 bases). Per germline, CDR1 SGHDT and CDR2 YYEEEE. The CDR3 spans 13 residues. The V and J ends lost 0 bases and 5 bases respectively, with 8 bases between them. CDR3: CASSLGQGETQYF. In DNA form, the CDR3 reads TGTGCCAGCAGCTTGGGTCAGGGGGAGACCCAGTACTTC.

This clone was counted a single time. V usage is TRBV19 and J usage is TRBJ1-5, with D perhaps TRBD1 (5 bases). CDR3 size: 13 residues. V shed 6 bases and J shed 5 bases, with 11 bases lying between them. Germline CDR1 reads LNHDA; CDR2 reads SQIVND (reference sequence). The DNA for the CDR3 is TGTGCCAGTAGCCGACAGTGGGATCAGCCCCAGCATTTT. Residues: CASSRQWDQPQHF.

This chain connects TRBV9 to TRBJ2-5; TRBD2 matches 14 bases. Unmatched junction bases numbered 11, after V lost 4 bases and J lost 9 bases. The CDR3 spans 16 residues. Germline V gene sequence: CDR1 SGDLS, CDR2 YYNGEE. In DNA, the CDR3 is TGTGCCAGCAGCCCCGGACTAGCGGGGGGACGGTCGTCCCAGTACTTC. Its translation is CASSPGLAGGRSSQYF.

The chain uses TRBV6-1 and TRBJ2-2; TRBD2 matches at 7 bases. The CDR3 is 18 residues long. Germline-derived CDR1 and CDR2 are MNHNS and SASEGT. V shed 4 bases, J shed 5 bases, and the junction held 16 bases outside the gene matches. CDR3 in amino acids: CASSALVPGGSYTGELFF. The CDR3 bases are TGTGCCAGCAGTGCCCTTGTTCCCGGGGGGTCTTATACCGGGGAGCTGTTTTTT.

The rearrangement links TRBV10-2 to TRBJ2-1; no reliable D call. V shed 8 bases and J shed 4 bases, with 12 bases lying between them. The CDR3 length is 13 residues. Per the germline V gene, CDR1 is WSHSY and CDR2 is SAAADI. Written as DNA, the CDR3 is TGCGCCAGCCGGTTCGACGAGTACAATGAGCAGTTCTTC. Encoded protein: CASRFDEYNEQFF.

This clone was counted only a few times. CDR3 protein: CASYENPGQGYEQYF. CDR3 bases: TGTGCCAGCTATGAGAACCCGGGACAGGGGTACGAGCAGTACTTC. This sequence joins TRBV28 and TRBJ2-7, with TRBD1 identical over 10 bases. With 8 bases clipped from V and 4 bases from J, the junction kept 11 bases outside the gene matches. The CDR3 length is 15 residues. The germline gives CDR1 MDHEN, CDR2 SYDVKM.

The CDR3 DNA reads TGTGCCAGCAGCTTGGGGGAAGAGACCCAGTACTTC. This gives the protein CASSLGEETQYF. This rearrangement joins TRBV5-6 to TRBJ2-5; D is uncertain. Germline lookup yields CDR1 SGHDT and CDR2 YYEEEE. The CDR3 is 12 amino acids. V was cut by 0 bases and J by 3 bases, with 3 bases left in between.

The rearrangement uses TRBV28 and TRBJ2-7, with 8 bases matching TRBD2. CDR3 size: 15 residues. Germline V gene sequence: CDR1 MDHEN, CDR2 SYDVKM. The trim removed 4 bases at V and 0 bases at J, leaving 5 bases unmatched. CDR3: CASSSTGTSSYEQYF. Here the CDR3 DNA reads TGTGCCAGCAGTTCGACCGGGACTAGCTCCTACGAGCAGTACTTC.

The chain links TRBV9 to TRBJ2-2; tentatively, D is TRBD1 (6 bases). The V gene's germline CDR1 is SGDLS and CDR2 YYNGEE. This CDR3 is 16 amino acids long. Trimming stripped 3 bases from V and 4 bases from J, with 16 bases between. Here the CDR3 DNA reads TGTGCCAGCAGCGCAAACCCTACAGGGAGCACCGGGGAGCTGTTTTTT. As protein: CASSANPTGSTGELFF.

The chain joins TRBV5-1 to TRBJ1-2, with D possibly matching TRBD1 (6 bases). The CDR3 is 15 amino acids. V was trimmed by 0 bases and J by 4 bases, leaving 13 bases between them. Germline V gives CDR1 SGHRS, CDR2 YFSETQ. CDR3 nucleotides: TGCGCCAGCAGCTTGGCCGTGGGACAAGCCTATGGCTACACCTTC. Its protein product is CASSLAVGQAYGYTF. Full variable domain (missing parts from reference TRBV5-1 and TRBJ1-2): KAGVTQTPRYLIKTRGQQVTLSCSPISGHRSVSWYQQTPGQGLQFLFEYFSETQRNKGNFPGRFSGRQFSNSRSEMNVSTLELGDSALYLCASSLAVGQAYGYTFGSGTRLTVV.

The J gene is TRBJ1-4, the V gene TRBV5-1, with a weak D call TRBD1 (5 bases). The CDR3 totals 17 residues. Germline V gene sequence: CDR1 SGHRS, CDR2 YFSETQ. V was trimmed by 0 bases and J by 8 bases, leaving 20 bases between them. CDR3 in amino acids: CASSLDNGAGSREKLFF. The DNA of the CDR3 is TGCGCCAGCAGCTTGGATAATGGGGCAGGGTCTAGGGAAAAACTGTTTTTT.

This clone was observed a few times. The chain is built from TRBV18 and TRBJ1-2; D remains ambiguous. With 2 bases removed from V and 3 bases from J, the gap between germline ends came to 7 bases. There are 13 residues in the CDR3. Germline V gene data show CDR1 as KGHSH and CDR2 as LQKENI. The CDR3 DNA sequence: TGTGCCAGCTCACCAGGGTCAGACTATGGCTACACCTTC. It specifies CASSPGSDYGYTF.